The sequence of this T cell receptor beta chain was determined in a study of blood T cell repertoires in COVID-19. Overall study: The samples span acute and convalescent COVID-19 from the United States, Italy and Spain.

Sequenced by immunoSEQ multiplex PCR; TCRdb stores in-frame clones only, minus some. The table lists about 120,000 clones, 82% of them singletons, with around 10% in the top ten. The CDR3 spans 14 residues. CDR1 is SEHNR and CDR2 is FQNEAQ in the germline V gene (reference sequence). Trimming at V came to 5 bases and at J to 6 bases, leaving 4 bases not matched to a gene. The V and J genes are TRBV7-9 and TRBJ1-4, with TRBD1 matching 9 bases. The sequenced material came from peripheral blood. This TCR was sampled from a human donor in a cohort sampled during active COVID-19. CDR3 protein: CASSLGTGYEKLFF. CDR3 nucleotide sequence: TGTGCCAGCAGCCTCGGGACAGGGTATGAAAAACTGTTTTTT.